This T cell receptor (beta chain) is drawn from a study of shared clonotypes between healthy human individuals. On the study more broadly: Participating donors consisted of a couple of women and a few men aged 18 to 49. Study-wide findings and caveats: Sharing of clonotypes among donors was expected to vary with sequencing depth. Naive subsets generally had larger estimated richness than memory subsets.

Methods used by the authors: For the immunoSEQ data, sequences were junction-only without quality scores, so filtering differed. Sequenced by immunoSEQ multiplex PCR; TCRdb stores in-frame clones only, minus some. V, J and clone size were drawn from that table, and D and trimming were deduced from the DNA. The table lists hundreds of thousands of clones, 73% of them singletons. Looked up from germline, CDR1 is KGHSH and CDR2 is LQKENI. The CDR3 is made up of 15 amino acids. A word on this clone: Its antigen is as yet unknown. The junction shows a germline mismatch at one end, possibly a read error.

Sequenced: memory CD4+ T cells sorted from blood. The subset was: CD45RA-negative fraction. The sequence derives from a woman in her twenties or thirties in good health. J is TRBJ2-1 and V is TRBV18; 8 nucleotides align to TRBD1. CDR3 sequence: CASPPTGVTYNEQFF. The CDR3 nucleotides are TGTGCCAGCCCACCGACAGGGGTGACCTACAATGAGCAGTTCTTC.